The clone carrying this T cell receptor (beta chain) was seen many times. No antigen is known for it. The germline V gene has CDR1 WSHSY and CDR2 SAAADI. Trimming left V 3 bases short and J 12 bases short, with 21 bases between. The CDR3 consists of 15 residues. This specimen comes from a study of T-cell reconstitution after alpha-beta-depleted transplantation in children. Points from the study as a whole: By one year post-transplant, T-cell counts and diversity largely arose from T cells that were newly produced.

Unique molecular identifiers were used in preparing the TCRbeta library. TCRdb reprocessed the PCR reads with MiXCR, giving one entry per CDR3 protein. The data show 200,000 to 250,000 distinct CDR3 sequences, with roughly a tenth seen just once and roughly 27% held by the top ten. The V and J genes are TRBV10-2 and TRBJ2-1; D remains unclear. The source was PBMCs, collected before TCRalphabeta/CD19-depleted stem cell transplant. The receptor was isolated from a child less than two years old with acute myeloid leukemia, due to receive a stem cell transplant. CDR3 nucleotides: TGCGCCAGCAGTGATAAAGTACTCCCAAGGATGGGGCAGTTCTTC. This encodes CASSDKVLPRMGQFF.